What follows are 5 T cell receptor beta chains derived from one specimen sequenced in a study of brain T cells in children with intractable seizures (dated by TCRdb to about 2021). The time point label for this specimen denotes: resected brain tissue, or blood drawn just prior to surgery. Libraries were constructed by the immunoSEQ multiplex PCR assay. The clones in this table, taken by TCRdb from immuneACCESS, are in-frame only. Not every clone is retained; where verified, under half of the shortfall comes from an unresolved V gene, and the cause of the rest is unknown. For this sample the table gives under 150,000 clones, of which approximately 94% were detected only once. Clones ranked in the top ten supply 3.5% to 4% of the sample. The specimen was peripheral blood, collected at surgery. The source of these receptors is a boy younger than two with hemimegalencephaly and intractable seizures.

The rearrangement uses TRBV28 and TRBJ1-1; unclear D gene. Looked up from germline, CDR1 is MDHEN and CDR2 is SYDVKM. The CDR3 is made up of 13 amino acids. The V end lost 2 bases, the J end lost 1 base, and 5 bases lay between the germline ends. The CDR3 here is CASSLAPNTEAFF. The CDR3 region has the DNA TGTGCCAGCAGTTTAGCGCCGAACACTGAAGCTTTCTTT.

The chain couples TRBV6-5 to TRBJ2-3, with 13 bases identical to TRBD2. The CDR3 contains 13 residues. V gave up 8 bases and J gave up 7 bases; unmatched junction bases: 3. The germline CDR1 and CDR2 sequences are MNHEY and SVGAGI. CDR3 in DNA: TGTGCCAGCGGACTAGCGGGAGTGTATACGCAGTATTTT. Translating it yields CASGLAGVYTQYF.

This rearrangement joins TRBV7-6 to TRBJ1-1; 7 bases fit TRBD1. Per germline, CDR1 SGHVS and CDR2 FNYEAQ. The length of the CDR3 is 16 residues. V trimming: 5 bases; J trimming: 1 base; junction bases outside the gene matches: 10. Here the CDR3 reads CASSPPWAGGNTEAFF. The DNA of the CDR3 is TGTGCCAGCAGCCCCCCTTGGGCAGGGGGGAACACTGAAGCTTTCTTT.

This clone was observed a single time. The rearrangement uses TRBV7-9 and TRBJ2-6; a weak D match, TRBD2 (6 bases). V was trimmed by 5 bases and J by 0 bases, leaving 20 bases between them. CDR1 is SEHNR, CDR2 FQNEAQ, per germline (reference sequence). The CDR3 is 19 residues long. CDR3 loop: CASSKRGRPNFSGANVLTF. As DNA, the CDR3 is TGTGCCAGCAGCAAACGGGGGAGACCAAATTTCTCTGGGGCCAACGTCCTGACTTTC.

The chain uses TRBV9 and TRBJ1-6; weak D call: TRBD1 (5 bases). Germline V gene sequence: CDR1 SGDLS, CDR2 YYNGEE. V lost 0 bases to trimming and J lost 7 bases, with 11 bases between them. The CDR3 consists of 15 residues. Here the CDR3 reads CASSVEAGRNSPLHF. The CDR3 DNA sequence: TGTGCCAGCAGCGTAGAGGCAGGGCGGAATTCACCCCTCCACTTT.